This T cell receptor (beta chain) was recorded in a study of cytomegalovirus exposure and HLA in healthy donors. In this sample, this clone turned up a few times. What it recognizes is unknown. Regarding the study as a whole: In a later analysis, common viral pathogens appeared linked to several of the most significant clusters.

Primers included in the PCR were 60 Vbeta and 13 Jbeta primers. Repertoires were generated with immunoSEQ multiplex PCR, while TCRdb's copy carries only in-frame clones and drops some. The profile covers about 78,000 clones, with roughly 64% appearing a single time and 5% to 6% taken by the ten largest. The CDR3 covers 16 residues. CDR1 and CDR2 from the germline V gene are PRHDT and FYEKMQ (reference sequence). V lost 1 base to trimming and J lost 2 bases, with 11 bases between them. The source is a man aged 25 to 40 in good health and CMV-seropositive. This rearrangement joins TRBV13 to TRBJ2-2; D unresolved. Sample: PBMCs. Written as DNA, the CDR3 is TGTGCCAGCAGCTTAGTTGTCGGAGACAACACCGGGGAGCTGTTTTTT. Amino acids: CASSLVVGDNTGELFF.